The 8 T cell receptor beta chains in this list originate from one sample, sequenced in a study of T cells after yellow fever vaccination. MiXCR, applied by TCRdb to the 5' RACE reads, yields one record per CDR3 protein. The table includes under 550,000 distinct CDR3 sequences, just over 20% detected once. Sequences were derived from PBMCs, sampled roughly 20 days after the first yellow fever vaccination. Every receptor here comes from a young man who received the YFV17D yellow fever vaccine.

The chain links TRBV4-1 to TRBJ2-6; a weak D match, TRBD2 (6 bases). The CDR3 covers 19 residues. Per germline, CDR1 MGHRA and CDR2 YSYEKL. Trimming cost V 4 bases and J 1 base, with 20 bases left between them. CDR3: CASSLERAQGKSGANVLTF. CDR3 nucleotide sequence: TGCGCCAGCAGCCTTGAGCGGGCGCAGGGTAAATCTGGGGCCAACGTCCTGACTTTC.

The J gene is TRBJ1-1, the V gene TRBV18; weak D call: TRBD1 (5 bases). CDR1 and CDR2 from the germline V gene are KGHSH and LQKENI. V was clipped by 6 bases and J by 5 bases, with 16 bases between them. The CDR3 runs 14 residues. DNA of the CDR3: TGTGCCAGCTCTGTGCAAACAGGAGGGACTGAAGCTTTCTTT. It specifies CASSVQTGGTEAFF.

The CDR3 is CASSFPETGVIEQYV. The CDR3 DNA is TGTGCCAGCAGCTTCCCGGAGACAGGGGTAATCGAGCAGTACGTC. V usage is TRBV7-9 and J usage is TRBJ2-7, with 8 bases fitting TRBD1. Trimming cost V 3 bases and J 6 bases; bases outside gene matches: 10. The CDR3 totals 15 residues. The germline V gene has CDR1 SEHNR and CDR2 FQNEAQ (reference sequence).

This clonotype was detected many times. The genes are TRBV7-2 and TRBJ2-5; D may be TRBD2 (6 bases). This CDR3 is 14 amino acids long. The V end lost 4 bases, the J end lost 5 bases, and 14 bases lay between the germline ends. Germline loops: CDR1 SGHTA, CDR2 FQGNSA. The CDR3 DNA sequence: TGTGCCAGCAGCTCGCGGAGGGGCGGGGAGACCCAGTACTTC. The encoded protein is CASSSRRGGETQYF.

The chain uses TRBV6-1 and TRBJ1-1, with a weak D call TRBD1 (6 bases). V dropped 3 bases and J dropped 5 bases, with 13 bases sitting between them. Per the germline V gene, CDR1 is MNHNS and CDR2 is SASEGT. The CDR3 spans 14 residues. The CDR3 sequence is CASSDNQGQTEAFF. Written as DNA, the CDR3 is TGTGCCAGCAGTGATAATCAGGGGCAGACTGAAGCTTTCTTT.

J is TRBJ2-2 and V is TRBV4-2; D gene unclear. The CDR3 has 16 amino acids. Germline-derived CDR1 and CDR2 are LGHNA and YNFKEQ. The V end lost 2 bases, the J end lost 0 bases, and 10 bases lay between the germline ends. The CDR3 DNA is TGTGCCAGCAGCCAACTACTTGGATCGAACACCGGGGAGCTGTTTTTT. The encoded protein is CASSQLLGSNTGELFF.

This chain uses TRBV7-6 with TRBJ1-4; a possible D gene is TRBD1 (6 bases). The CDR3 spans 15 residues. Germline V CDR1 and CDR2: SGHVS, FNYEAQ. V lost 6 bases to trimming and J lost 3 bases, with 14 bases between them. Here the CDR3 DNA reads TGTGCCAGCAGGGCGCGAGGGGGGCCTAATGAAAAACTGTTTTTT. Amino acids: CASRARGGPNEKLFF.

The sample holds a few counts of this clonotype. The chain uses TRBV12-3 or TRBV12-4 and TRBJ2-1; no clear D. This CDR3 comprises 15 residues. V lost 3 bases, J lost 4 bases, and 13 bases lay in between. The CDR3 reads CASSLRVMAYNEQFF. CDR3 in DNA: TGTGCCAGCAGTTTGCGAGTGATGGCTTACAATGAGCAGTTCTTC.